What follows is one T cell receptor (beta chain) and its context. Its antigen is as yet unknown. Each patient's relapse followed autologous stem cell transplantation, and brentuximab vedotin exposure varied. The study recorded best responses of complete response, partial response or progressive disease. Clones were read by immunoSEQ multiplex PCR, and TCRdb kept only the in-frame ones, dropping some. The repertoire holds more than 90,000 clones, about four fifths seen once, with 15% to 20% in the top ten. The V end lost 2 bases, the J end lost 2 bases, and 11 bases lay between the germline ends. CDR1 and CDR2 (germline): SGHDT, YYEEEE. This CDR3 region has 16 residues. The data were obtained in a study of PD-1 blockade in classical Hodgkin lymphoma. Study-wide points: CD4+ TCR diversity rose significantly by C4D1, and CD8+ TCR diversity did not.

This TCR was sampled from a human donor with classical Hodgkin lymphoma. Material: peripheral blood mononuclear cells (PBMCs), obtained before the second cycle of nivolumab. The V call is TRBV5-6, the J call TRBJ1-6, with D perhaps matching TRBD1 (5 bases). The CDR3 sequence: CASSFHRPTYNSPLHF. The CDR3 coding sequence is TGTGCCAGCAGCTTCCACAGGCCTACCTATAATTCACCCCTCCACTTT.